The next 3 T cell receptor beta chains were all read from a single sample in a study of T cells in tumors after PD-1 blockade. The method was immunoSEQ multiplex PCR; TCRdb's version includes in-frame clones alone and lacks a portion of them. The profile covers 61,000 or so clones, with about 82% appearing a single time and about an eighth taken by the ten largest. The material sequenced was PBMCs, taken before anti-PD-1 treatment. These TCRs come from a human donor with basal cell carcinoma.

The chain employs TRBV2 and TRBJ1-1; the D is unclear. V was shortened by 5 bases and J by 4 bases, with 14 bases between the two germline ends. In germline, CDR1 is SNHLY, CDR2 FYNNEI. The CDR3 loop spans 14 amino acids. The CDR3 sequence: CASSPRVPATEAFF. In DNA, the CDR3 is TGTGCCAGCAGTCCCAGAGTACCCGCCACTGAAGCTTTCTTT.

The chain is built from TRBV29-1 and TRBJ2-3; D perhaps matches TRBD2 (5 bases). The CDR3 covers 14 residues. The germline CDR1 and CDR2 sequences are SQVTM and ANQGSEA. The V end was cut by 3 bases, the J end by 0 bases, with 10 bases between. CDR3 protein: CSVDSVSSTDTQYF. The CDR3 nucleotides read TGCAGCGTTGATAGCGTCTCTAGCACAGATACGCAGTATTTT.

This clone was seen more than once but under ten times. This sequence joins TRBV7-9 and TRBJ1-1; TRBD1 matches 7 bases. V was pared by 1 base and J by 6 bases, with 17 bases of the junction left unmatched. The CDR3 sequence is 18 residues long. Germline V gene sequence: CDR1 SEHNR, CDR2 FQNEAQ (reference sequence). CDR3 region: CASSLGPGRGSKVAEAFF. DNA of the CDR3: TGTGCCAGCAGCTTAGGGCCGGGCAGGGGGTCCAAAGTCGCTGAAGCTTTCTTT.